These 18 T cell receptor beta chains share one sample of origin, sequenced in a study of blood T cell repertoires in COVID-19. Method: immunoSEQ multiplex PCR; TCRdb's copy keeps in-frame clones and lacks some. There are more than 85,000 clones in the sample; 87% occur only once, and about 5% lies in the top ten. Material: peripheral blood. Every receptor here comes from a human donor in a cohort sampled during active COVID-19.

The V call is TRBV7-2, the J call TRBJ2-3, with 8 positions matching TRBD1. The CDR3 consists of 15 residues. Germline V lookup: CDR1 SGHTA, CDR2 FQGNSA. Unmatched junction bases numbered 7, after V lost 5 bases and J lost 3 bases. This CDR3 reads CASSTSTGATDTQYF. The CDR3 bases are TGTGCCAGCAGCACTTCGACAGGGGCAACAGATACGCAGTATTTT.

This chain connects TRBV25-1 to TRBJ1-2, with 9 nucleotides matching TRBD1. Germline V gene sequence: CDR1 MGHDK, CDR2 SYGVNS. This CDR3 spans 14 amino acids. J was trimmed by 8 bases and V by 6 bases; bases with no gene match: 10. As DNA, the CDR3 is TGTGCCAGCAGCCCCCCGGGACAGGGTGCGGGCTACACCTTC. Translating gives CASSPPGQGAGYTF.

A single count supports this clone. The rearrangement joins TRBV6-2 or TRBV6-3 to TRBJ2-1; D is unresolved. Germline lookup yields CDR1 MNHEY and CDR2 SVGEGT. This CDR3 contains 11 residues. V was pared by 2 bases and J by 8 bases, with 4 bases between. The CDR3 nucleotides read TGTGCCAGCAGTTACGGCTATGAGCAGTTCTTC. This translates into CASSYGYEQFF.

The J gene is TRBJ1-5, the V gene TRBV19, with D possibly TRBD1 on 5 matching bases. The V end lost 2 bases, the J end lost 0 bases, and 11 bases lay between the germline ends. CDR3 size: 16 residues. Germline-derived CDR1 and CDR2 are LNHDA and SQIVND (reference sequence). The CDR3 is CASSIRKDISNQPQHF. CDR3 nucleotides: TGTGCCAGTAGTATAAGAAAGGACATTAGCAATCAGCCCCAGCATTTT.

This sequence joins TRBV28 and TRBJ2-3; D remains unclear. The V gene's germline CDR1 is MDHEN and CDR2 SYDVKM. Trimming took 3 bases from V and 1 from J, leaving 11 bases between them. This CDR3 spans 15 amino acids. The CDR3 coding sequence is TGTGCCAGCAGTTTTAAGCTAGTCCGCACAGATACGCAGTATTTT. Encoded protein: CASSFKLVRTDTQYF.

The V call is TRBV3-1 (or the pseudogene TRBV3-2), the J call TRBJ1-1; D gene uncertain. The CDR3 is made up of 14 amino acids. Germline-derived CDR1 and CDR2 are LGHDT and YNNKEL (reference sequence). V lost 1 base and J 5 bases, leaving 11 bases between the germline ends. The chain's CDR3 is CASSQVPGRTEAFF. The CDR3 nucleotides are TGTGCCAGCAGCCAAGTCCCTGGGAGAACTGAAGCTTTCTTT.

This chain uses TRBV5-6 with TRBJ2-5; 10 bases are a match to TRBD1. The V segment lost 0 bases and the J segment 4 bases; nucleotides outside the gene matches: 12. Per the germline V gene, CDR1 is SGHDT and CDR2 is YYEEEE. This CDR3 is built from 18 residues. This CDR3 is CASSLEGTGALRGETQYF. The CDR3 bases are TGTGCCAGCAGCTTGGAAGGGACAGGGGCTCTCAGAGGAGAGACCCAGTACTTC.

This clone was counted between two and nine times. The CDR3 loop reads CASTARQGTEAFF. CDR3 in DNA: TGTGCCAGCACTGCTCGACAGGGCACTGAAGCTTTCTTT. This rearrangement joins TRBV6-5 to TRBJ1-1; 7 bases fit TRBD1. The CDR3 is made up of 13 amino acids. Germline assignment: CDR1 MNHEY and CDR2 SVGAGI. Trimming took 7 bases from V and 4 from J; bases not matched to a gene: 6.

V usage is TRBV6-6 and J usage is TRBJ1-6, with a possible D match to TRBD1 (5 bases). This CDR3 is built from 16 residues. Looked up from germline, CDR1 is MNHNY and CDR2 is SVGAGI (reference sequence). The V end was cut by 0 bases, the J end by 4 bases, with 10 bases between. CDR3 coding DNA: TGTGCCAGCAGTTACTCGACGGGGGATTATAATTCACCCCTCCACTTT. Protein sequence: CASSYSTGDYNSPLHF.

In this sample, this clone turned up once. The genes are TRBV28 and TRBJ1-2; a weak D match, TRBD1 (5 bases). Between the trimmed V and J ends, which lost 5 bases and 8 bases, there was a span of 9 bases. Germline V gene lookup returns CDR1 MDHEN and CDR2 SYDVKM. The CDR3 loop spans 11 amino acids. CDR3 coding DNA: TGTGCCAGCAGTAACGGGGGAGGCTACACCTTC. This sequence encodes CASSNGGGYTF.

CDR3 sequence reads: CASSLFWDRGRRDTGELFF. As DNA, the CDR3 is TGTGCCAGCAGCTTATTCTGGGACAGGGGACGTCGGGACACCGGGGAGCTGTTTTTT. The genes are TRBV11-2 and TRBJ2-2; 10 bases map to TRBD1. This CDR3 contains 19 residues. V shed 2 bases and J 3 bases; nucleotides not matched to a gene: 12. The V gene's germline CDR1 is SGHAT and CDR2 FQNNGV.

The chain joins TRBV3-1 (or the pseudogene TRBV3-2) to TRBJ2-5; 10 nucleotides match TRBD1. This CDR3 spans 15 amino acids. V was clipped by 2 bases and J by 4 bases; unmatched bases: 4. CDR1 and CDR2 from the germline V gene are LGHDT and YNNKEL (reference sequence). CDR3 region: CASSQRTGGGETQYF. CDR3 DNA: TGTGCCAGCAGCCAACGGACAGGGGGTGGAGAGACCCAGTACTTC.

The chain combines TRBV4-1 with TRBJ1-1; 8 bases map to TRBD1. The V gene end was trimmed by 1 base and the J gene end by 5 bases; junction bases not matched to a gene: 9. Germline-derived CDR1 and CDR2 are MGHRA and YSYEKL. The CDR3 runs to 16 residues. The DNA of the CDR3 is TGCGCCAGCAGCCAAGCTGGGACAGGTAGGAGAACTGAAGCTTTCTTT. It translates to CASSQAGTGRRTEAFF.

DNA of the CDR3: TGCGCCAGCAACCGAGGCCTCGGGGAGACCCAGTACTTC. Translating gives CASNRGLGETQYF. The V gene is TRBV10-1, the J gene TRBJ2-5; D remains unclear. The CDR3 totals 13 residues. Germline V CDR1 and CDR2: WNHNN, SYGVQD (reference sequence). V lost 7 bases and J 5 bases, leaving 14 bases between the germline ends.

CDR3 in DNA: TGCAGTGCCCCACTCCCTAAGACCCAGTACTTC. It translates to CSAPLPKTQYF. This sequence joins TRBV20-1 and TRBJ2-5; unclear D gene. The CDR3 length is 11 residues. Germline V gives CDR1 DFQATT, CDR2 SNEGSKA (reference sequence). The V end was cut by 6 bases, the J end by 6 bases, with 11 bases between.

This clone was picked up many times. The J gene is TRBJ1-1, the V gene TRBV19, with a tentative D call TRBD1 (5 bases). The V gene lost 10 bases and the J gene lost 4 bases, with 16 bases spanning the gap. CDR1 is LNHDA, CDR2 SQIVND, per germline (reference sequence). This CDR3 has 13 amino acids. The CDR3 coding sequence is TGTGCCACCGCCCAGGGTCGGTTCACTGAAGCTTTCTTT. This sequence encodes CATAQGRFTEAFF.

V usage is TRBV5-5 and J usage is TRBJ1-1, with 7 bases matching TRBD1. Germline V gene sequence: CDR1 SGHKS, CDR2 YYEKEE (reference sequence). The junction had 9 bases not matched to a gene; V was cut back by 3 bases and J by 4 bases. The CDR3 runs 15 residues. The CDR3 loop is CASSSLGQPATEAFF. For the CDR3, the DNA is TGTGCCAGCAGCTCCTTGGGACAGCCCGCCACTGAAGCTTTCTTT. Together with reference TRBV5-5 and TRBJ1-1, the CDR3 gives the full variable domain: DAGVTQSPTHLIKTRGQQVTLRCSPISGHKSVSWYQQVLGQGPQFIFQYYEKEERGRGNFPDRFSARQFPNYSSELNVNALLLGDSALYLCASSSLGQPATEAFFGQGTRLTVV.

The chain uses TRBV6-5 and TRBJ1-1; the D is unclear. Germline V gene lookup returns CDR1 MNHEY and CDR2 SVGAGI. This CDR3 region has 12 residues. V dropped 6 bases and J dropped 2 bases, with 7 bases sitting between them. CDR3 in DNA: TGTGCCAGCAGCCGAACAAACACTGAAGCTTTCTTT. Protein product: CASSRTNTEAFF.